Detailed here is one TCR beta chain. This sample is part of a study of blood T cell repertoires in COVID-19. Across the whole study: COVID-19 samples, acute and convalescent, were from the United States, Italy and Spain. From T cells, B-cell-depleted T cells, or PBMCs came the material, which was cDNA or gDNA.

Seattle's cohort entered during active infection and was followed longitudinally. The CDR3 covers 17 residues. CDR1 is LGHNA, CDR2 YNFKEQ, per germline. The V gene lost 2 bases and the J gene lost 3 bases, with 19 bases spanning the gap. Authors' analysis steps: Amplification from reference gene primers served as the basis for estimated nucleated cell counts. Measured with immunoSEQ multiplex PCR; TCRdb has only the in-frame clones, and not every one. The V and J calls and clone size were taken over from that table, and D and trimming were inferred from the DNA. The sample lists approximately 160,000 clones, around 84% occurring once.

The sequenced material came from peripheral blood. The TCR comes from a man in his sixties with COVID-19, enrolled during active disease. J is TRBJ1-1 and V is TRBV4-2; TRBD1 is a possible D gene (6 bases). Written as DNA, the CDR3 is TGTGCCAGCAGCCAATACCCGACAGGTGATGCTTACACTGAAGCTTTCTTT. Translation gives CASSQYPTGDAYTEAFF.